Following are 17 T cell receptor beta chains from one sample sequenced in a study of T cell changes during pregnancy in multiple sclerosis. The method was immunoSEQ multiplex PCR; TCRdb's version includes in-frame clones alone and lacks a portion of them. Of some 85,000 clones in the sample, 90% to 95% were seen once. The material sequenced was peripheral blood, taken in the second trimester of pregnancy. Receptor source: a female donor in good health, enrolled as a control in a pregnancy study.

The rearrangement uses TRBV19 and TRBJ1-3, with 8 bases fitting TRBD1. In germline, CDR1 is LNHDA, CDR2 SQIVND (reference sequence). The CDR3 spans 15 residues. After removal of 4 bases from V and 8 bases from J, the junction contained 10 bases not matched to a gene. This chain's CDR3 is CASSTQRDRRDTIYF. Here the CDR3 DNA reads TGTGCCAGTAGTACCCAAAGGGACAGGAGGGACACCATATATTTT.

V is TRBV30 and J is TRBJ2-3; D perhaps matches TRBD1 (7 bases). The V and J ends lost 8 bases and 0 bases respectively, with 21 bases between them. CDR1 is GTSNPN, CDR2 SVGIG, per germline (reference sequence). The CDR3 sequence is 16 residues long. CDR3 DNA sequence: TGTGCCCTCGGTGGCGGGACAGCGCCTAGCACAGATACGCAGTATTTT. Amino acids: CALGGGTAPSTDTQYF.

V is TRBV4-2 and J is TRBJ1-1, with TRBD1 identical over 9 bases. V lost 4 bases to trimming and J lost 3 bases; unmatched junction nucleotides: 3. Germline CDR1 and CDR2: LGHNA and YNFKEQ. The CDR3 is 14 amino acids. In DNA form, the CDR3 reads TGTGCCAGCAGCCCCCGGACAGGGGACACTGAAGCTTTCTTT. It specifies CASSPRTGDTEAFF.

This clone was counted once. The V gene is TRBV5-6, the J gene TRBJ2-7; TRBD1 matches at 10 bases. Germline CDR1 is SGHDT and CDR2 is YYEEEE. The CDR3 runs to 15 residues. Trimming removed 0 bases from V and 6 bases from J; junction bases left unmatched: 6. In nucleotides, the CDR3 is TGTGCCAGCAGCTTGGGGACAGGGGGGTTAGGCGAGCAGTACTTC. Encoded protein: CASSLGTGGLGEQYF.

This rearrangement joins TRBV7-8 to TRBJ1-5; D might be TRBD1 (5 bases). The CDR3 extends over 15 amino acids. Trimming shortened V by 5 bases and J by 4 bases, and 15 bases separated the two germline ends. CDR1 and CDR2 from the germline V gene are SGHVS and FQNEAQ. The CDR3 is CASSPFRVMNQPQHF. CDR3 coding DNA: TGTGCCAGCAGCCCCTTCAGGGTCATGAATCAGCCCCAGCATTTT.

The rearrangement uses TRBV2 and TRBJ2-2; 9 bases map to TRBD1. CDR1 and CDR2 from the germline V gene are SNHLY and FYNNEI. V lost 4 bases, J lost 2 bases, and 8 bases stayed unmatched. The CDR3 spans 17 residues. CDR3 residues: CASSVELDRGNTGELFF. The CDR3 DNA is TGTGCCAGCAGTGTTGAATTGGACAGGGGAAACACCGGGGAGCTGTTTTTT.

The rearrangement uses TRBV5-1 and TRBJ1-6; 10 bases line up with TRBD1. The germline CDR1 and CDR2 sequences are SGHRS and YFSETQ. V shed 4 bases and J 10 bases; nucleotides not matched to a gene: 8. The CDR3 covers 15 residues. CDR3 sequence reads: CASSTGTGEGSPLHF. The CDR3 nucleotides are TGCGCCAGCAGCACAGGGACAGGGGAGGGATCACCCCTCCACTTT.

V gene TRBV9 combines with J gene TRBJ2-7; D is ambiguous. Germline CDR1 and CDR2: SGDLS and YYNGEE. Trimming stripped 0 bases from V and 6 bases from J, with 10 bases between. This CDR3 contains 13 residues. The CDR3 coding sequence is TGTGCCAGCAGCGTAGGGCCAGTTCGCGAGCAGTACTTC. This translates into CASSVGPVREQYF.

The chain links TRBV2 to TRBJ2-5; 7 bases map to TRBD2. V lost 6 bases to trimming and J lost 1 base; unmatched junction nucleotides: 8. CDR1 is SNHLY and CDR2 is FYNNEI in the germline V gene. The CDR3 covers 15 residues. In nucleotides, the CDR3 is TGTGCCAGCAGGGGCCGACCGGGGGGCCAAGAGACCCAGTACTTC. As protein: CASRGRPGGQETQYF.

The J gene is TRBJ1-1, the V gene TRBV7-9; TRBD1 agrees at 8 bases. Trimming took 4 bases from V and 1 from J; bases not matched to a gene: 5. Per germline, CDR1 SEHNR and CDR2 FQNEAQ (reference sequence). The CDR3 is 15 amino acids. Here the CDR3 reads CASSSRTGRNTEAFF. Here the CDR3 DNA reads TGTGCCAGCAGCTCCCGGACAGGGCGGAACACTGAAGCTTTCTTT.

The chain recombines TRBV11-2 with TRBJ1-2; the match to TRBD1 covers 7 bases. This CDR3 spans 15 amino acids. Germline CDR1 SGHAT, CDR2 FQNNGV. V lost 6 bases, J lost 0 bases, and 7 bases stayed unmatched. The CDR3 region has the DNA TGTGCCAGCAGGGTGGGGACAGCCCCTAACTATGGCTACACCTTC. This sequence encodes CASRVGTAPNYGYTF.

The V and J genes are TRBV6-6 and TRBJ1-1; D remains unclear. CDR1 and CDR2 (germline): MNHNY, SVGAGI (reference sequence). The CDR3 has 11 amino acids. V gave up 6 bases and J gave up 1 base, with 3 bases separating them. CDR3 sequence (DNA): TGTGCCAGCAGGGCGAACACTGAAGCTTTCTTT. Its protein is CASRANTEAFF.

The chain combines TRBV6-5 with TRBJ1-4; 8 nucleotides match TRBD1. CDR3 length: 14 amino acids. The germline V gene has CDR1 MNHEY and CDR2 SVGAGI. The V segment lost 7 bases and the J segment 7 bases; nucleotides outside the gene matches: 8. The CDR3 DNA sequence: TGTGCCAGCACTCCAGGGGGCGGGGGTGAAAAACTGTTTTTT. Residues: CASTPGGGGEKLFF.

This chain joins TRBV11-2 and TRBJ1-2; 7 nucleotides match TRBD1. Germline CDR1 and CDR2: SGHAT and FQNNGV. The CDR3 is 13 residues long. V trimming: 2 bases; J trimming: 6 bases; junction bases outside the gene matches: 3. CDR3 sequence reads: CASSLLQGDGYTF. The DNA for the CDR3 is TGTGCCAGCAGCTTACTCCAGGGGGATGGCTACACCTTC.

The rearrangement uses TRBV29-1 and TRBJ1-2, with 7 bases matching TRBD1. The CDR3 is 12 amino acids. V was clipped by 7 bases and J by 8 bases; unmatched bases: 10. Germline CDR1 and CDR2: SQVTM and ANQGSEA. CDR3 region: CSARQGTGGYTF. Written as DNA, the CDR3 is TGCAGCGCAAGACAGGGAACGGGGGGCTACACCTTC. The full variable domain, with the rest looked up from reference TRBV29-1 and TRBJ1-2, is SAVISQKPSRDICQRGTSLTIQCQVDSQVTMMFWYRQQPGQSLTLIATANQGSEATYESGFVIDKFPISRPNLTFSTLTVSNMSPEDSSIYLCSARQGTGGYTFGSGTRLTVV.

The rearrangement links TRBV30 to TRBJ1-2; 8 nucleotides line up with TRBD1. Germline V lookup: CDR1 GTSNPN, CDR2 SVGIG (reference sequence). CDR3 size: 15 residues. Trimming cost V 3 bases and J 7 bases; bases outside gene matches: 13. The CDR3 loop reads CAWSSSGQGLTGYTF. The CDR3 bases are TGTGCCTGGAGCAGTTCTGGACAGGGCTTGACTGGCTACACCTTC.

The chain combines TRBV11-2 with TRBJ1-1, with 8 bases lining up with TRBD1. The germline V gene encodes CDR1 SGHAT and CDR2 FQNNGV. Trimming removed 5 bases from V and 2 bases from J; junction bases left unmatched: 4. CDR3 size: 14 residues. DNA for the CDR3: TGTGCCAGCAGCCCCGGACAGGGAAACACTGAAGCTTTCTTT. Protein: CASSPGQGNTEAFF.